The sequence of this TCR beta chain was determined in a study of CD8+CD57+ T cells in acquired aplastic anemia. Study overall: Sorted CD4+ and CD8+ cells yielded roughly 3 ug of DNA on average.

This clonotype came up many times. The target antigen is unknown. V dropped 2 bases and J dropped 3 bases, with 9 bases sitting between them. This CDR3 spans 14 amino acids. Per the germline V gene, CDR1 is MRHNA and CDR2 is SNTAGT. The study, taken as a whole, reports: Shared by patients and controls, 25 to 30 CD8+ CDR3s were abundant in patients.

Profiling that covered TCR beta VDJ and CDR3 relied on genomic DNA as its template. TCRdb itself ran the reads through MiXCR, one entry per CDR3 protein. The sample shows over 200,000 distinct CDR3 sequences, over 60% of them seen only once. The sequence derives from a human donor in good health. Sequencing was performed on sorted CD4+, CD8+, or CD8+CD57+ T cells (not recorded which) from PBMCs. The chain carries TRBV6-4 and TRBJ2-3; no definite D call. Written as DNA, the CDR3 is TGTGCCAGCAGTGACGCCGAAGGAACAGATACGCAGTATTTT. Its translation: CASSDAEGTDTQYF.